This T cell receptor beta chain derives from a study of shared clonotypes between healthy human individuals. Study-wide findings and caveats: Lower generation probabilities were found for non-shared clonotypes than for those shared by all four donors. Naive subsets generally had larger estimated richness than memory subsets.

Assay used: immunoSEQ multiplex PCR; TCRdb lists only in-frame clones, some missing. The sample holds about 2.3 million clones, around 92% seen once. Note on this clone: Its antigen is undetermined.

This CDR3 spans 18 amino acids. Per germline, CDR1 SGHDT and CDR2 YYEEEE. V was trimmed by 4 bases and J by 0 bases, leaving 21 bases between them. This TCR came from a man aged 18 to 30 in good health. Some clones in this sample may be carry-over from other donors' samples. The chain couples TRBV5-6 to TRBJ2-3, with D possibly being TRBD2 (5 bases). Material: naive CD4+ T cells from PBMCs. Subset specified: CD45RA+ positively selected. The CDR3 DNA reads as TGTGCCAGCAGCAGCCTGTTTGATAGCGTGCCTAGCACAGATACGCAGTATTTT. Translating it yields CASSSLFDSVPSTDTQYF.